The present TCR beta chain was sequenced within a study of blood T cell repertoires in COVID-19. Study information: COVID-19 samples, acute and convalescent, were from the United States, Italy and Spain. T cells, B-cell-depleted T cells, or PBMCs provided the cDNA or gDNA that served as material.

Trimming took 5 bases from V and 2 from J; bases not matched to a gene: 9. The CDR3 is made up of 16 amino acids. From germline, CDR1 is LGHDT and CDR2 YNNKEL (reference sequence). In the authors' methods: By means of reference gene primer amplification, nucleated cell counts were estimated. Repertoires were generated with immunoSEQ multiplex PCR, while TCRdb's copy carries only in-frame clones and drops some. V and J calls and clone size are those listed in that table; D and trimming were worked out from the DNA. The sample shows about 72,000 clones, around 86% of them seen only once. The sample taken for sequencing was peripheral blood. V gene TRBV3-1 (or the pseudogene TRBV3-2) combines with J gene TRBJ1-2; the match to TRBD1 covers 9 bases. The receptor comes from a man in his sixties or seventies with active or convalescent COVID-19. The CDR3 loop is CASSVQGAARNYGYTF. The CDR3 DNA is TGTGCCAGCAGCGTACAGGGGGCGGCTAGAAACTATGGCTACACCTTC.